A selection of T cell receptor beta chains follows, all from one sample in a study of blood T cell repertoires in COVID-19. Here immunoSEQ multiplex PCR was the method, and the copy in TCRdb shows in-frame clones only, minus some. The data hold about 210,000 clones, with 65% to 85% observed a single time. The specimen was peripheral blood. The receptors shown here come from a woman aged 50 to 60 with acute or convalescent COVID-19. Each CDR3 is given with its conserved first and last residue. Each record gives: CDR3 length, V gene, J gene, D gene, clone size, CDR3 protein, CDR3 DNA. A D gene is named only where the DNA matches it firmly. Clone size is stated in some rows and not others, as once, few, many or a class when expanded.

15	TRBV27	TRBJ1-6	TRBD1	.	CASSPAGQAYSPLHF	TGTGCCAGCAGTCCCGCGGGACAGGCATATTCACCCCTCCACTTT
16	TRBV7-8	TRBJ2-2	TRBD2	.	CASRETELAGPGELFF	TGTGCCAGCAGGGAAACGGAACTAGCGGGACCCGGGGAGCTGTTTTTT
13	TRBV14	TRBJ1-1	.	few	CASSQSWRTEAFF	TGTGCCAGCAGCCAAAGTTGGAGGACTGAAGCTTTCTTT
14	TRBV27	TRBJ1-2	TRBD1	.	CASSYFQGANGYTF	TGTGCCAGCAGTTACTTTCAGGGGGCCAATGGCTACACCTTC
16	TRBV15	TRBJ2-1	TRBD2	few	CATSRKGLAGADEQFF	TGTGCCACCAGCAGAAAGGGACTAGCGGGAGCCGATGAGCAGTTCTTC
16	TRBV5-1	TRBJ2-5	TRBD2	.	CASSFSLAGEGETQYF	TGCGCCAGCAGCTTTTCCTTAGCGGGAGAGGGAGAGACCCAGTACTTC
16	TRBV24-1	TRBJ2-3	TRBD2	.	CATSDPTSGSPDTQYF	TGTGCCACCAGTGATCCCACTAGCGGGAGTCCAGATACGCAGTATTTT
13	TRBV5-1	TRBJ2-3	.	once	CASSSQGTDTQYF	TGCGCCAGCAGCAGCCAGGGGACAGATACGCAGTATTTT
15	TRBV6-2/TRBV6-3	TRBJ2-5	.	.	CASSYSGVRGETQYF	TGTGCCAGCAGTTACTCGGGCGTTAGGGGAGAGACCCAGTACTTC
13	TRBV7-6	TRBJ1-5	.	.	CASSLDDYQPQHF	TGTGCCAGCAGCTTAGATGACTACCAGCCCCAGCATTTT
15	TRBV27	TRBJ2-5	.	.	CASSLRYRDRETQYF	TGTGCCAGCAGTTTACGTTACAGGGATCGCGAGACCCAGTACTTC
15	TRBV2	TRBJ2-5	.	.	CASSEGFGTGETQYF	TGTGCCAGCAGTGAAGGATTTGGAACCGGGGAGACCCAGTACTTC
11	TRBV6-5	TRBJ2-3	.	once	CASRSTDTQYF	TGTGCCAGCCGGTCGACAGATACGCAGTATTTT
10	TRBV28	TRBJ1-6	.	.	CATQGPPLHF	TGTGCCACCCAGGGTCCACCCCTCCACTTT
16	TRBV28	TRBJ1-1	.	.	CASSSRQLTMNTEAFF	TGTGCCAGCAGTTCCCGACAGCTAACCATGAACACTGAAGCTTTCTTT
15	TRBV7-2	TRBJ2-3	.	.	CASSQALGAQNTQYF	TGTGCCAGCAGTCAGGCCCTGGGGGCACAGAATACGCAGTATTTT
15	TRBV5-1	TRBJ2-1	TRBD2	.	CASSPLAGGNNEQFF	TGCGCCAGCAGCCCTCTAGCGGGAGGCAACAATGAGCAGTTCTTC
15	TRBV28	TRBJ1-2	.	.	CASLTRQAWDDGYTF	TGTGCCAGCCTAACCCGACAGGCCTGGGACGATGGCTACACCTTC
15	TRBV7-2	TRBJ2-7	.	.	CASSPVIGRTGEQYF	TGTGCCAGCAGCCCGGTGATCGGGAGAACGGGCGAGCAGTACTTC
11	TRBV29-1	TRBJ1-4	.	.	CSVWQIEKLFF	TGCAGCGTTTGGCAGATTGAAAAACTGTTTTTT
12	TRBV11-2	TRBJ1-1	.	.	CASSSFSGTPFF	TGTGCCAGCAGCTCGTTTTCGGGTACACCTTTCTTT
14	TRBV28	TRBJ1-4	.	many	CASSGGGQREKLFF	TGTGCCAGCAGCGGGGGGGGACAAAGGGAAAAACTGTTTTTT
13	TRBV18	TRBJ2-7	.	.	CASSRGRSYEQYF	TGTGCCAGCTCACGGGGGCGATCCTACGAGCAGTACTTC
16	TRBV28	TRBJ2-2	.	once	CASSLFGLIGTGELFF	TGTGCCAGCAGTTTATTCGGGTTAATCGGGACCGGGGAGCTGTTTTTT
15	TRBV9	TRBJ2-5	TRBD2	once	CASGQGLAGQETQYF	TGTGCCAGCGGTCAGGGGCTAGCGGGTCAAGAGACCCAGTACTTC
12	TRBV2	TRBJ2-1	.	.	CASRSLGHEQFF	TGTGCCAGCAGGTCACTAGGTCATGAGCAGTTCTTC
15	TRBV19	TRBJ2-5	TRBD1	.	CASKRGTGGGETQYF	TGTGCCAGTAAAAGAGGGACAGGGGGGGGCGAGACCCAGTACTTC
16	TRBV9	TRBJ1-2	.	.	CASSPNTRVLYGGYTF	TGTGCCAGCAGCCCGAATACCCGGGTTTTGTACGGGGGCTACACCTTC
14	TRBV5-1	TRBJ1-3	.	few	CASSLGHSGNTIYF	TGCGCCAGCAGCTTGGGACACTCTGGAAACACCATATATTTT
11	TRBV9	TRBJ2-7	TRBD2	.	CAAGEVYEQYF	TGTGCCGCGGGAGAGGTATACGAGCAGTACTTC
13	TRBV19	TRBJ2-5	.	.	CATDQDMKETQYF	TGTGCCACTGACCAAGACATGAAGGAGACCCAGTACTTC
18	TRBV3-1/TRBV3-2	TRBJ1-2	.	.	CASSPHAGRGAHFVGYTF	TGTGCCAGCAGCCCCCATGCGGGCAGGGGCGCTCACTTTGTAGGCTACACCTTC
20	TRBV7-6	TRBJ2-3	TRBD1	.	CASSPTWQGDWVGPTDTQYF	TGTGCCAGCAGCCCTACCTGGCAGGGGGATTGGGTAGGCCCCACAGATACGCAGTATTTT
16	TRBV10-3	TRBJ2-3	TRBD2	.	CAISENAGGITDTQYF	TGTGCCATCAGTGAGAACGCGGGAGGGATCACAGATACGCAGTATTTT
17	TRBV2	TRBJ2-7	TRBD1	few	CASSPKGGQGSSYEQYF	TGTGCCAGCAGCCCAAAGGGGGGACAGGGATCTTCCTACGAGCAGTACTTC
15	TRBV19	TRBJ1-5	.	.	CASSAPGGGNQPQHF	TGTGCCAGTAGCGCTCCGGGAGGAGGCAATCAGCCCCAGCATTTT
11	TRBV20-1	TRBJ1-1	.	.	CSATMGGGAFF	TGCAGTGCAACCATGGGGGGAGGCGCTTTCTTT
14	TRBV21-1	TRBJ2-3	.	.	CASLPGTSTDTQYF	TGTGCCAGCCTACCGGGGACTAGCACAGATACGCAGTATTTT
13	TRBV28	TRBJ1-5	.	.	CASSYGIYQPQHF	TGTGCCAGCAGTTACGGGATTTATCAGCCCCAGCATTTT
14	TRBV29-1	TRBJ1-2	.	few	CSVETARGPDGYTF	TGCAGCGTTGAGACCGCTCGAGGTCCAGATGGCTACACCTTC
14	TRBV14	TRBJ1-2	.	.	CASNQPSGSYGYTF	TGTGCCAGCAACCAGCCGTCGGGGAGCTATGGCTACACCTTC
12	TRBV24-1	TRBJ2-2	.	.	CATSDTPQELFF	TGTGCCACCAGTGACACTCCGCAGGAGCTGTTTTTT
16	TRBV7-3	TRBJ2-2	.	.	CASSLRTAGNTGELFF	TGTGCCAGCAGCTTAAGAACAGCAGGAAACACCGGGGAGCTGTTTTTT
11	TRBV20-1	TRBJ2-7	TRBD1	.	CSGQGTYEQYF	TGCAGTGGACAGGGGACCTACGAGCAGTACTTC
14	TRBV29-1	TRBJ1-4	TRBD1	few	CSVEGQGAGEKLFF	TGCAGCGTTGAAGGCCAGGGGGCGGGGGAAAAACTGTTTTTT
13	TRBV11-2	TRBJ1-1	.	.	CASSSGVQGAAFF	TGTGCCAGCAGCTCCGGCGTACAGGGTGCGGCTTTCTTT
17	TRBV27	TRBJ1-1	TRBD1	.	CASSLWGQGVGNTEAFF	TGTGCCAGCAGTTTATGGGGACAGGGAGTGGGGAACACTGAAGCTTTCTTT